This TCR beta chain comes out of a study of blood T cell repertoires in COVID-19. There are 14 residues in the CDR3. Measured with immunoSEQ multiplex PCR; TCRdb has only the in-frame clones, and not every one. Of about 170,000 clones detected, under 90% appear once; the ten largest clones hold roughly 15%. This sequence originates from a woman in her seventies with COVID-19, enrolled during active disease. V usage is TRBV21-1 and J usage is TRBJ2-7; TRBD1, the table's D call, was not compared with the DNA. TRBV21-1 is listed as a pseudogene. Sequenced: peripheral blood. The CDR3, as DNA: TGTGCCAGCAGCGCGCCAGGGGCTTCGGACGAGCAGTACGTC. Residues: CASSAPGASDEQYV.